Below are 9 T cell receptor beta chains sequenced from a single sample in a study of CD8 T cells in Susac syndrome. After extraction with the RNeasy kit, roughly 0.5 to 1 ug of the RNA was reverse transcribed using random hexamers. A single record per CDR3 protein comes from TCRdb applying MiXCR to the immunoSEQ multiplex PCR reads. The profile shows around 160,000 distinct CDR3 sequences, around 94% of them singletons. Sequencing was done on a sample of CD4+ T cells from PBMCs. Every receptor here comes from a human donor in good health.

The chain couples TRBV30 to TRBJ1-5; D possibly corresponds to TRBD1 (5 bases). Trimming removed 2 bases from V and 10 bases from J, with 15 bases in between. The CDR3 sequence is 13 residues long. Germline CDR1 reads GTSNPN; CDR2 reads SVGIG (reference sequence). CDR3 residues: CAWSLTEADPQHF. CDR3 nucleotide sequence: TGTGCCTGGAGTTTGACAGAGGCGGATCCCCAGCATTTT.

The chain links TRBV7-2 to TRBJ1-2; D gene unclear. The CDR3 runs to 14 residues. Trimming shortened V by 2 bases and J by 4 bases, and 11 bases separated the two germline ends. Germline lookup yields CDR1 SGHTA and CDR2 FQGNSA. The CDR3 here is CASSLNGSPYGYTF. The CDR3 coding sequence is TGTGCCAGCAGCTTAAACGGCAGCCCCTATGGCTACACCTTC.

The chain couples TRBV12-3 or TRBV12-4 to TRBJ2-3; D not resolved. Trimming removed 3 bases at V and 0 bases at J, with 7 bases between. The CDR3 length is 14 residues. The DNA for the CDR3 is TGTGCCAGCAGTTTTTTGCGAAGCACAGATACGCAGTATTTT. It translates to CASSFLRSTDTQYF.

Only one count was recorded for this clonotype. The V and J genes are TRBV15 and TRBJ2-1; tentatively, D is TRBD2 (6 bases). The V end lost 1 base, the J end lost 8 bases, and 12 bases lay between the germline ends. CDR3 length: 14 residues. Germline assignment: CDR1 LNHNV and CDR2 YYDKDF (reference sequence). In DNA, the CDR3 is TGTGCCACCAGCAGAGGGAGGGCCTTCGATGAGCAGTTCTTC. Its translation is CATSRGRAFDEQFF.

This rearrangement joins TRBV30 to TRBJ1-1; weak D call: TRBD1 (6 bases). Germline V gene data show CDR1 as GTSNPN and CDR2 as SVGIG (reference sequence). The V and J ends lost 5 bases and 0 bases respectively, with 10 bases between them. The CDR3 length is 13 residues. CDR3 in DNA: TGTGCCTGGGCGAGGGGGTTGAACACTGAAGCTTTCTTT. It specifies CAWARGLNTEAFF.

The chain combines TRBV9 with TRBJ1-2, with 8 bases matching TRBD1. With V trimmed by 3 bases and J by 8 bases, 12 bases remained unmatched. The CDR3 runs to 15 residues. The germline CDR1 and CDR2 sequences are SGDLS and YYNGEE. The CDR3 is CASSGQGTATGGYTF. In DNA, the CDR3 is TGTGCCAGCAGCGGACAGGGGACGGCGACGGGAGGCTACACCTTC.

The CDR3 region is CASSLSERGGQYF. CDR3 DNA: TGTGCCAGCAGCCTGAGCGAACGCGGGGGGCAGTATTTT. The V and J genes are TRBV12-3 or TRBV12-4 and TRBJ2-3, with 7 bases identical to TRBD2. V lost 6 bases to trimming and J lost 11 bases; unmatched junction nucleotides: 11. The CDR3 totals 13 residues.

The rearrangement uses TRBV5-1 and TRBJ2-2; D remains ambiguous. Germline V gives CDR1 SGHRS, CDR2 YFSETQ. The V end lost 0 bases, the J end lost 2 bases, and 11 bases lay between the germline ends. The CDR3 is 16 amino acids. Here the CDR3 DNA reads TGCGCCAGCAGCTTGGCGGCTATTGGAAACACCGGGGAGCTGTTTTTT. This translates into CASSLAAIGNTGELFF.

The chain joins TRBV30 to TRBJ2-2; D is uncertain. The CDR3 totals 13 residues. V lost 1 base to trimming and J lost 5 bases, with 8 bases between them. CDR1 is GTSNPN, CDR2 SVGIG, per germline (reference sequence). CDR3 DNA sequence: TGTGCCTGGAGTGGCCAGTGGACCGGGGAGCTGTTTTTT. Protein sequence: CAWSGQWTGELFF.